This entry lists 4 T cell receptor beta chains sequenced from one sample in a study of cytomegalovirus exposure and HLA in healthy donors. TCRdb's copy holds only in-frame clones and misses some; the assay was immunoSEQ multiplex PCR. The sample yields around 94,000 clones, about 95% seen once. The sequencing input was PBMCs. The receptors originated from a young woman in good health and CMV-seronegative.

This chain joins TRBV10-3 and TRBJ1-1; TRBD1 aligns across 7 bases. This CDR3 region has 11 residues. After removal of 11 bases from V and 5 bases from J, the junction contained 5 bases not matched to a gene. Germline V CDR1 and CDR2: ENHRY, SYGVKD. The CDR3, as DNA: TGTGCCGTACTGACAGGGACTGAAGCTTTCTTT. Its translation is CAVLTGTEAFF.

The gene calls are TRBV19 and TRBJ2-7; possible D gene TRBD2, 5 bases. Trimming left V 8 bases short and J 3 bases short, with 11 bases between. The germline gives CDR1 LNHDA, CDR2 SQIVND (reference sequence). The CDR3 extends over 12 amino acids. This chain's CDR3 is CASQTGNYEQYF. CDR3 in DNA: TGTGCCAGTCAGACGGGGAACTACGAGCAGTACTTC.

The V and J genes are TRBV6-5 and TRBJ1-6; D might be TRBD1 (6 bases). Germline loops: CDR1 MNHEY, CDR2 SVGAGI. With 8 bases removed from V and 9 bases from J, the gap between germline ends came to 14 bases. The CDR3 runs to 13 residues. The chain's CDR3 is CASRYRATSPLHF. CDR3 DNA: TGTGCCAGCCGCTACAGGGCTACTTCACCCCTCCACTTT.

The chain uses TRBV15 and TRBJ1-2, with a possible D match to TRBD1 (5 bases). Germline V CDR1 and CDR2: LNHNV, YYDKDF (reference sequence). The CDR3 contains 15 residues. With 1 base removed from V and 4 bases from J, the gap between germline ends came to 13 bases. CDR3 bases: TGTGCCACCAGCAGAGGGAGGGGCCGGGGCTATGGCTACACCTTC. Its protein product is CATSRGRGRGYGYTF. Using reference TRBV15 and TRBJ1-2 for the parts outside the CDR3, the full variable domain is DAMVIQNPRYQVTQFGKPVTLSCSQTLNHNVMYWYQQKSSQAPKLLFHYYDKDFNNEADTPDNFQSRRPNTSFCFLDIRSPGLGDTAMYLCATSRGRGRGYGYTFGSGTRLTVV.